These T cell receptor beta chains were read from a single sample in a study of cytomegalovirus exposure and HLA in healthy donors. Assay: immunoSEQ multiplex PCR; the TCRdb copy retains only in-frame clones and omits some. In all, the sample yields about 75,000 clones. Sequencing used PBMCs. Every receptor here comes from a man aged 40-49 years in good health and CMV-seronegative. Each CDR3 is given with its conserved first and last residue. D genes are given only for firm matches.

J gene | D gene | V gene | CDR3 protein | CDR3 DNA
TRBJ2-7 | - | TRBV10-2 | CATQEGFSPEQYF | TGCGCCACCCAGGAGGGGTTTTCCCCGGAGCAGTACTTC
TRBJ1-3 | - | TRBV6-1 | CASRSGSGNTIYF | TGTGCCAGCAGGTCCGGCTCTGGAAACACCATATATTTT
TRBJ1-2 | TRBD1 | TRBV4-2 | CASSQDPTGGWGYTF | TGTGCCAGCAGCCAAGACCCGACAGGGGGCTGGGGCTACACCTTC
TRBJ2-7 | - | TRBV7-8 | CASSLAFQGYEQYF | TGTGCCAGCAGCTTAGCGTTTCAGGGGTACGAGCAGTACTTC
TRBJ1-5 | - | TRBV29-1 | CSVTSGSNQPQHF | TGCAGCGTGACAAGTGGGAGCAATCAGCCCCAGCATTTT
TRBJ2-5 | - | TRBV29-1 | CSVGQQETQYF | TGCAGCGTTGGACAGCAAGAGACCCAGTACTTC
TRBJ1-2 | TRBD1 | TRBV5-1 | CASSLAGQANYGYTF | TGCGCCAGCAGCTTGGCGGGACAGGCAAACTATGGCTACACCTTC
TRBJ2-7 | - | TRBV2 | CASRTDSYEQYF | TGTGCCAGCAGGACAGACTCCTACGAGCAGTACTTC
TRBJ2-6 | - | TRBV2 | CASSASSGANVLTF | TGTGCCAGCAGTGCGAGCTCTGGGGCCAACGTCCTGACTTTC
TRBJ1-1 | TRBD1 | TRBV19 | CASSGQGAGTEAFF | TGTGCCAGTAGTGGACAGGGGGCTGGCACTGAAGCTTTCTTT
TRBJ2-3 | TRBD2 | TRBV28 | CASSRDQRGDTQYF | TGTGCCAGCAGTCGGGACCAGCGGGGTGATACGCAGTATTTT
TRBJ2-5 | - | TRBV5-5 | CASSLGVGVGETQYF | TGTGCCAGCAGCTTGGGGGTCGGGGTTGGCGAGACCCAGTACTTC
TRBJ1-2 | TRBD1 | TRBV27 | CASSLSKGAYGYTF | TGTGCCAGCAGTTTATCGAAGGGGGCCTATGGCTACACCTTC
TRBJ1-6 | TRBD1 | TRBV19 | CASTYLTGGKSPLHF | TGTGCCAGTACCTACCTGACAGGGGGCAAGTCACCCCTCCACTTT
TRBJ2-5 | - | TRBV4-2 | CASSQSAFPRVETQYF | TGTGCCAGCAGCCAATCCGCTTTCCCACGCGTCGAGACCCAGTACTTC
TRBJ2-3 | - | TRBV7-3 | CASAGADTDTQYF | TGTGCCAGCGCGGGGGCGGACACAGATACGCAGTATTTT
TRBJ1-2 | - | TRBV19 | CASRGQFGGYTF | TGTGCCAGTAGAGGACAGTTCGGTGGCTACACCTTC
TRBJ2-3 | - | TRBV9 | CASSVEAASTDTQYF | TGTGCCAGCAGCGTAGAAGCGGCCAGCACAGATACGCAGTATTTT
TRBJ1-2 | - | TRBV9 | CASSVVGGAYGYTF | TGTGCCAGCAGCGTAGTTGGGGGGGCCTATGGCTACACCTTC
TRBJ2-3 | - | TRBV4-1 | CASSLLPARVPDTQYF | TGCGCCAGCAGCCTCCTCCCCGCCAGGGTGCCAGATACGCAGTATTTT
TRBJ1-2 | - | TRBV4-2 | CASSQFVAGLINYGYTF | TGTGCCAGCAGCCAATTCGTGGCAGGATTAATTAACTATGGCTACACCTTC
TRBJ1-5 | - | TRBV6-1 | CASCTGVGNQPQHF | TGTGCCAGCTGTACGGGGGTGGGGAATCAGCCCCAGCATTTT
TRBJ1-2 | TRBD1 | TRBV2 | CASKTGAAGYTF | TGTGCCAGCAAAACAGGGGCTGCCGGCTACACCTTC
TRBJ1-4 | - | TRBV28 | CASSLTAEKLFF | TGTGCCAGCAGTTTGACAGCGGAAAAACTGTTTTTT
TRBJ2-7 | TRBD2 | TRBV7-3 | CASSTRTSPQFLYEQYF | TGTGCCAGCAGCACCAGGACTAGCCCTCAGTTCCTATACGAGCAGTACTTC
TRBJ1-5 | - | TRBV6-5 | CASRKFSIVDQPQHF | TGTGCCAGCAGAAAATTCTCCATAGTAGATCAGCCCCAGCATTTT
TRBJ2-3 | TRBD1 | TRBV11-1 | CASSPGTGSVDTQYF | TGCGCCAGCAGCCCCGGGACAGGGAGTGTAGATACGCAGTATTTT